These 29 T cell receptor beta chains share one sample of origin, sequenced in a study of cytomegalovirus exposure and HLA in healthy donors. The study ran its PCR with 60 Vbeta and 13 Jbeta primers. The table came from immunoSEQ multiplex PCR; TCRdb's copy has only in-frame clones and leaves some out. The sample carries around 200,000 clones, 60% to 80% recorded once. Source material: PBMCs. The receptors stem from a woman in her late teens or twenties in good health and CMV-seronegative.

The V call is TRBV5-4, the J call TRBJ2-2; 8 bases align to TRBD1. Germline V gene lookup returns CDR1 SGHNT and CDR2 YYREEE (reference sequence). The V gene end was trimmed by 5 bases and the J gene end by 7 bases; junction bases not matched to a gene: 7. The CDR3 has 14 residues. The CDR3 DNA reads TGTGCCAGCAGTAATACAGGGGGTTTCGGGGAGCTGTTTTTT. It codes for CASSNTGGFGELFF.

J is TRBJ2-1 and V is TRBV7-3; perhaps TRBD2 as D (6 bases). The CDR3 is 13 residues long. The germline V and J ends were trimmed by 2 bases and 7 bases, with 9 bases remaining between them. In germline, CDR1 is SGHTA, CDR2 FQGTGA. As DNA, the CDR3 is TGTGCCAGCAGCTTAGGGAGGTTAAATGAGCAGTTCTTC. Translating it yields CASSLGRLNEQFF.

The genes are TRBV6-1 and TRBJ1-1; a weak D match, TRBD1 (6 bases). The CDR3 has 15 amino acids. Trimming pared 4 bases from V and 3 bases from J, leaving 15 bases between. Per germline, CDR1 MNHNS and CDR2 SASEGT. CDR3 nucleotides: TGTGCCAGCAGTGCAGGGGTTACCGCAGACACTGAAGCTTTCTTT. This gives the protein CASSAGVTADTEAFF.

The chain recombines TRBV4-1 with TRBJ1-5; D possibly corresponds to TRBD1 (5 bases). The CDR3 extends over 15 amino acids. Trimming removed 3 bases from V and 5 bases from J, with 14 bases in between. Germline V gives CDR1 MGHRA, CDR2 YSYEKL. CDR3 sequence reads: CASSQGRQTYQPQHF. The CDR3 nucleotides read TGCGCCAGCAGCCAGGGAAGACAGACTTATCAGCCCCAGCATTTT.

This CDR3 is CASSDFQASNQPQHF. The DNA for the CDR3 is TGTGCCAGCAGTGATTTCCAGGCCTCTAATCAGCCCCAGCATTTT. V gene TRBV2 combines with J gene TRBJ1-5; D is uncertain. This CDR3 has 15 amino acids. V was cut by 3 bases and J by 4 bases, with 13 bases left in between. Germline CDR1 is SNHLY and CDR2 is FYNNEI.

The J gene is TRBJ1-5, the V gene TRBV6-6; D call uncertain. There are 11 residues in the CDR3. Trimming removed 10 bases from V and 4 bases from J, with 8 bases in between. Per the germline V gene, CDR1 is MNHNY and CDR2 is SVGAGI (reference sequence). CDR3 coding DNA: TGTGCCACTGGGAGAAATCAGCCCCAGCATTTT. Protein product: CATGRNQPQHF.

The rearrangement joins TRBV28 to TRBJ2-1; 11 nucleotides line up with TRBD1. The V gene end was trimmed by 4 bases and the J gene end by 6 bases; junction bases not matched to a gene: 8. CDR1 is MDHEN and CDR2 is SYDVKM in the germline V gene. CDR3 size: 16 residues. The CDR3 nucleotides are TGTGCCAGCAGTTCACCGGGACAGGGGGTTAGCAATGAGCAGTTCTTC. As protein: CASSSPGQGVSNEQFF.

The chain carries TRBV6-4 and TRBJ2-1, with 7 positions matching TRBD1. V lost 0 bases and J lost 2; bases outside the gene matches: 1. The CDR3 is 15 residues long. The germline V gene encodes CDR1 MRHNA and CDR2 SNTAGT. For the CDR3, the DNA is TGTGCCAGCAGTGACTCCCAGGGGGCCTACAATGAGCAGTTCTTC. Translation gives CASSDSQGAYNEQFF.

The chain employs TRBV13 and TRBJ2-7; the match to TRBD2 covers 11 bases. V lost 1 base and J lost 3; bases outside the gene matches: 8. This CDR3 contains 17 residues. Germline CDR1 and CDR2: PRHDT and FYEKMQ (reference sequence). CDR3 region: CASSLAGTSGSYYEQYF. For the CDR3, the DNA is TGTGCCAGCAGCTTAGCCGGGACTAGCGGATCTTACTACGAGCAGTACTTC.

The chain recombines TRBV27 with TRBJ1-2; a weak D match, TRBD1 (5 bases). In germline, CDR1 is MNHEY, CDR2 SMNVEV (reference sequence). The CDR3 runs to 12 residues. V lost 6 bases to trimming and J lost 6 bases, with 11 bases between them. The CDR3 spells CASSSGKDGYTF. As DNA, the CDR3 is TGTGCCAGCAGCTCAGGGAAAGATGGCTACACCTTC.

The chain links TRBV7-3 to TRBJ2-5, with 11 bases lining up with TRBD2. The germline gives CDR1 SGHTA, CDR2 FQGTGA. The CDR3 is made up of 15 amino acids. The junction had 3 bases not matched to a gene; V was cut back by 5 bases and J by 1 base. CDR3 coding DNA: TGTGCCAGCAGCCCCGGGACTAGCGGCCAAGAGACCCAGTACTTC. Translating gives CASSPGTSGQETQYF.

V usage is TRBV10-3 and J usage is TRBJ2-7, with a possible D match to TRBD1 (5 bases). Germline assignment: CDR1 ENHRY and CDR2 SYGVKD. V lost 7 bases and J lost 6, with 16 bases in between. The CDR3 spans 13 residues. CDR3 residues: CAITQEGVREQYF. For the CDR3, the DNA is TGTGCCATCACCCAGGAAGGGGTCCGCGAGCAGTACTTC.

The V call is TRBV30, the J call TRBJ2-5; D possibly corresponds to TRBD2 (8 bases). The better agreement between TRBJ2-7 and the DNA end casts doubt on the J call. The CDR3 extends over 15 amino acids. Germline V gene lookup returns CDR1 GTSNPN and CDR2 SVGIG (reference sequence). The CDR3 nucleotides read TGTGCCTGGAGTGTACCCGGGAGGGGGCCCTACGAGCAGTACTTC. Translation: CAWSVPGRGPYEQYF.

The J gene is TRBJ2-1, the V gene TRBV10-3; unclear D gene. Trimming cost V 0 bases and J 7 bases, with 7 bases left between them. The V gene's germline CDR1 is ENHRY and CDR2 SYGVKD. The CDR3 sequence is 13 residues long. CDR3 in amino acids: CAISESPDNEQFF. CDR3 nucleotides: TGTGCCATCAGTGAGTCGCCAGATAATGAGCAGTTCTTC.

This chain joins TRBV6-4 and TRBJ2-7; 10 bases map to TRBD2. The CDR3 totals 16 residues. Germline CDR1 is MRHNA and CDR2 is SNTAGT. J gave up 5 bases and V 11 bases, and 18 bases lay outside the gene matches. The CDR3 bases are TGTGCCGCATGGGCAAGGACTAGCGGCTCGGGGAACGAGCAGTACTTC. It is translated as CAAWARTSGSGNEQYF.

This clone was recorded once. The CDR3 nucleotides read TGTGCCAGCTCACCCCAGGGACAGTCGGGCCTCACTGAAGCTTTCTTT. Protein product: CASSPQGQSGLTEAFF. V is TRBV18 and J is TRBJ1-1, with 7 bases identical to TRBD1. This CDR3 comprises 16 residues. V lost 3 bases and J lost 4; bases outside the gene matches: 11. Germline values: CDR1 KGHSH, CDR2 LQKENI.

The chain is built from TRBV9 and TRBJ1-4; D is ambiguous. V was clipped by 2 bases and J by 8 bases, with 13 bases between them. CDR1 is SGDLS and CDR2 is YYNGEE in the germline V gene. The CDR3 has 14 amino acids. In DNA form, the CDR3 reads TGTGCCAGCAGCGTCGGAGGGCCCAAGGAAAAACTGTTTTTT. Its translation is CASSVGGPKEKLFF.

The V gene is TRBV9, the J gene TRBJ2-7, with a weak D call TRBD2 (6 bases). Germline CDR1 and CDR2: SGDLS and YYNGEE. Trimming removed 0 bases from V and 1 base from J, with 8 bases in between. The CDR3 runs 14 residues. CDR3 sequence: CASSVASASYEQYF. CDR3 nucleotide sequence: TGTGCCAGCAGCGTAGCTAGCGCGTCCTACGAGCAGTACTTC.

The chain couples TRBV6-5 to TRBJ1-1; possibly TRBD1 for D (5 bases). V was trimmed by 6 bases and J by 3 bases, leaving 17 bases between them. CDR1 and CDR2 from the germline V gene are MNHEY and SVGAGI. The CDR3 spans 15 residues. The CDR3 nucleotides read TGTGCCAGCAGCCCCGAGGCAGGGCCGTACACTGAAGCTTTCTTT. It yields the protein CASSPEAGPYTEAFF.

This sequence joins TRBV6-5 and TRBJ1-2; D possibly corresponds to TRBD1 (6 bases). The CDR3 is 15 amino acids. Germline CDR1 reads MNHEY; CDR2 reads SVGAGI. Trimming left V 4 bases short and J 3 bases short, with 15 bases between. The CDR3 spells CASSSNRVEDYGYTF. For the CDR3, the DNA is TGTGCCAGCAGTTCAAACAGGGTAGAAGACTATGGCTACACCTTC.

On this clone: Without the conserved terminal phenylalanine or tryptophan, this CDR3 likely stems from a read error. The chain is built from TRBV6-5 and TRBJ1-6; D not resolved. Germline V gives CDR1 MNHEY, CDR2 SVGAGI. V lost 10 bases and J 4 bases, leaving 17 bases between the germline ends. This CDR3 has 15 amino acids. The CDR3: CATRQMNTYNSPLHL. The CDR3, as DNA: TGTGCCACCCGTCAAATGAACACGTATAATTCACCCCTCCACCTT.

This chain connects TRBV7-2 to TRBJ1-2, with TRBD1 identical over 9 bases. This CDR3 contains 18 residues. Germline CDR1 SGHTA, CDR2 FQGNSA. V was pared by 4 bases and J by 4 bases, with 16 bases of the junction left unmatched. The CDR3 sequence is CASSSIKSKTTGGYGYTF. The CDR3 nucleotides are TGTGCCAGCAGCTCTATAAAATCAAAAACGACAGGGGGCTATGGCTACACCTTC.

The chain employs TRBV28 and TRBJ2-5; the D is unclear. Germline lookup yields CDR1 MDHEN and CDR2 SYDVKM. V was trimmed by 4 bases and J by 1 base, leaving 19 bases between them. This CDR3 has 17 amino acids. CDR3 residues: CASSSDMAVSAQETQYF. DNA of the CDR3: TGTGCCAGCAGTTCCGATATGGCCGTCAGTGCCCAAGAGACCCAGTACTTC.

The chain links TRBV4-3 to TRBJ2-3; the match to TRBD2 covers 16 bases. The trim removed 0 bases at V and 9 bases at J, leaving 6 bases unmatched. Germline CDR1 LGHNA, CDR2 YSLEER. CDR3 length: 17 amino acids. CDR3 sequence: CASSQDAGLAGGHTQYF. The CDR3 bases are TGCGCCAGCAGCCAAGACGCGGGACTAGCGGGAGGGCACACGCAGTATTTT.

The genes are TRBV13 and TRBJ2-1, with 13 bases matching TRBD2. Germline lookup yields CDR1 PRHDT and CDR2 FYEKMQ (reference sequence). The V and J ends lost 5 bases and 15 bases, in that order; junction bases with no gene match: 7. This CDR3 spans 13 amino acids. CDR3 residues: CASSDRTSGSVFF. The DNA of the CDR3 is TGTGCCAGCAGCGACCGGACTAGCGGGAGTGTGTTCTTC.

V is TRBV11-2 and J is TRBJ2-3; D may be TRBD2 (6 bases). This CDR3 spans 19 amino acids. Trimming stripped 2 bases from V and 3 bases from J, with 24 bases between. CDR1 is SGHAT, CDR2 FQNNGV, per germline. CDR3 region: CASSLYPLGGSRRTDTQYF. In nucleotides, the CDR3 is TGTGCCAGCAGCTTATATCCTCTCGGGGGTAGCAGAAGGACAGATACGCAGTATTTT.

The rearrangement joins TRBV7-9 to TRBJ1-3; D call uncertain. The CDR3 length is 15 residues. The V end lost 8 bases, the J end lost 0 bases, and 14 bases lay between the germline ends. Per the germline V gene, CDR1 is SEHNR and CDR2 is FQNEAQ (reference sequence). DNA of the CDR3: TGTGCCAGCTCCAGGCGGGGAAGCTCTGGAAACACCATATATTTT. Its translation: CASSRRGSSGNTIYF.

This clone was seen only once. The rearrangement links TRBV11-3 to TRBJ1-1; the match to TRBD1 covers 9 bases. The V segment lost 4 bases and the J segment 5 bases; nucleotides outside the gene matches: 8. CDR1 and CDR2 from the germline V gene are SGHNT and YENEEA. The CDR3 has 15 amino acids. CDR3 sequence: CASSSTGQGSTEAFF. CDR3 nucleotide sequence: TGTGCCAGCAGCTCAACCGGACAGGGGTCGACTGAAGCTTTCTTT.

The V call is TRBV27, the J call TRBJ1-1; possibly TRBD1 for D (5 bases). V gave up 8 bases and J gave up 0 bases, with 16 bases separating them. CDR3 length equals 15 residues. Per germline, CDR1 MNHEY and CDR2 SMNVEV (reference sequence). This chain's CDR3 is CASGPGGTLNTEAFF. The CDR3 DNA sequence: TGTGCCAGCGGGCCCGGGGGGACTTTGAACACTGAAGCTTTCTTT.